Following are 26 T cell receptor beta chains from one sample sequenced in a study of metastatic and nonmetastatic thyroid tumors. Using MiXCR, TCRdb reanalyzed the PCR reads. Among about 13,000 clones listed, around 33% were seen once. Each patient went into thyroid surgery without having received any treatment. The specimen sequenced was tumor tissue. Receptors originate from a male donor with papillary thyroid cancer or a benign thyroid nodule (not recorded which). Some clones in this sample may be carry-over from other donors' samples.

By share, this clone counts as medium-sized. V gene TRBV9 combines with J gene TRBJ1-2; D uncertain. The CDR3 sequence is 12 residues long. Germline CDR1 and CDR2: SGDLS and YYNGEE. Trimming took off 7 bases at V and 4 bases at J, with 11 bases between the two ends. In DNA, the CDR3 is TGTGCCAGCTCACGGGAGGGCTATGGCTACACCTTC. It encodes CASSREGYGYTF.

By frequency in the sample, this clone is medium-sized. This sequence joins TRBV20-1 and TRBJ1-4; weak D call: TRBD1 (5 bases). CDR1 and CDR2 from the germline V gene are DFQATT and SNEGSKA (reference sequence). The length of the CDR3 is 13 residues. Trimming removed 6 bases at V and 6 bases at J, with 14 bases between. In DNA form, the CDR3 reads TGCAGTGCCCGGCCGATGGGGGATGAAAAACTGTTTTTT. This codes for CSARPMGDEKLFF.

V usage is TRBV7-2 and J usage is TRBJ2-7; D not resolved. The CDR3 spans 11 residues. The V end lost 5 bases, the J end lost 0 bases, and 2 bases lay between the germline ends. CDR1 and CDR2 (germline): SGHTA, FQGNSA. CDR3 loop: CASSISYEQYF. The CDR3 bases are TGTGCCAGCAGCATCTCCTACGAGCAGTACTTC.

This chain connects TRBV5-1 to TRBJ1-4; a weak D match, TRBD1 (6 bases). V was trimmed by 4 bases and J by 3 bases, leaving 19 bases between them. The CDR3 totals 17 residues. The germline V gene encodes CDR1 SGHRS and CDR2 YFSETQ. CDR3 in DNA: TGCGCCAGCAGCCTTACAGGGTCGGAGACTGCTAATGAAAAACTGTTTTTT. Its translation: CASSLTGSETANEKLFF.

The chain joins TRBV5-1 to TRBJ1-1; D gene ambiguous. The CDR3 extends over 17 amino acids. Trimming took 6 bases from V and 1 from J, leaving 22 bases between them. Germline V gene data show CDR1 as SGHRS and CDR2 as YFSETQ. The CDR3 is CASNRVPAERGNTEAFF. The CDR3 DNA reads as TGCGCCAGCAATCGGGTCCCAGCCGAGCGAGGGAACACTGAAGCTTTCTTT.

In this sample, this clone turned up a few times. The DNA of the CDR3 is TGTGCCAGCAGCCAATCCAGGTTGTCAAACTATGGCTACACCTTC. This encodes CASSQSRLSNYGYTF. The chain joins TRBV28 to TRBJ1-2; D unresolved. In germline, CDR1 is MDHEN, CDR2 SYDVKM. The CDR3 sequence is 15 residues long. The ends were cut back, 6 bases at V and 2 bases at J, with 16 bases in the middle.

This chain uses TRBV5-4 with TRBJ2-5; D call uncertain. Germline values: CDR1 SGHNT, CDR2 YYREEE (reference sequence). Trimming removed 4 bases at V and 1 base at J, with 5 bases between. The CDR3 runs to 12 residues. The CDR3 loop is CASSPAQETQYF. The CDR3 DNA reads as TGTGCCAGCAGCCCGGCCCAAGAGACCCAGTACTTC.

This clone is classed as medium-sized. The CDR3 protein is CASSSLGTDTQYF. The CDR3, as DNA: TGTGCCAGCAGCTCCCTGGGCACAGATACGCAGTATTTT. The gene calls are TRBV5-6 and TRBJ2-3; D not certain. The germline CDR1 and CDR2 sequences are SGHDT and YYEEEE. CDR3 length: 13 amino acids. The V and J ends lost 3 bases and 1 base respectively, with 6 bases between them.

In its sample, this clone ranks as medium-sized. This sequence joins TRBV6-5 and TRBJ2-5; no definite D call. Germline V gene data show CDR1 as MNHEY and CDR2 as SVGAGI. With 0 bases removed from V and 2 bases from J, the gap between germline ends came to 10 bases. This CDR3 contains 15 residues. CDR3 in DNA: TGTGCCAGCAGTTACTCGGTCACCCATCAAGAGACCCAGTACTTC. This gives the protein CASSYSVTHQETQYF.

V usage is TRBV20-1 and J usage is TRBJ2-1, with a possible D match to TRBD2 (5 bases). The V end lost 5 bases, the J end lost 6 bases, and 8 bases lay between the germline ends. The length of the CDR3 is 11 residues. Per the germline V gene, CDR1 is DFQATT and CDR2 is SNEGSKA (reference sequence). In nucleotides, the CDR3 is TGCAGTGCTCCACTAGTCAATGAGCAGTTCTTC. Translating it yields CSAPLVNEQFF.

This rearrangement joins TRBV20-1 to TRBJ2-7, with 8 bases identical to TRBD1. The CDR3 sequence is 15 residues long. The V segment lost 3 bases and the J segment 6 bases; nucleotides outside the gene matches: 13. The germline V gene has CDR1 DFQATT and CDR2 SNEGSKA (reference sequence). CDR3 nucleotides: TGCAGTGCTAGCCCGAGACAGGGGATCCTCTCCGAGCAGTACTTC. It is translated as CSASPRQGILSEQYF.

Judged by abundance, this clone is medium-sized. This chain links TRBV6-2 or TRBV6-3 with TRBJ2-7; the D is unclear. V gave up 4 bases and J gave up 4 bases, with 8 bases separating them. The CDR3 runs 12 residues. Germline lookup yields CDR1 MNHEY and CDR2 SVGEGT. CDR3 nucleotides: TGTGCCAGCAGTTCGACTGAGTACGAGCAGTACTTC. It codes for CASSSTEYEQYF.

This clone turned up a few times. The chain combines TRBV6-1 with TRBJ1-2, with D unresolved. This CDR3 region has 14 residues. Per the germline V gene, CDR1 is MNHNS and CDR2 is SASEGT. With 2 bases removed from V and 7 bases from J, the gap between germline ends came to 14 bases. The CDR3 bases are TGTGCCAGCAGTGAACAGGCCTCTTGCGGTGGCTACACCTTC. This codes for CASSEQASCGGYTF.

This chain links TRBV12-3 or TRBV12-4 with TRBJ2-7, with a weak D call TRBD2 (5 bases). V lost 3 bases to trimming and J lost 4 bases, with 10 bases between them. This CDR3 is 13 amino acids long. The CDR3 reads CASSFGRTYEQYF. CDR3 nucleotides: TGTGCCAGCAGTTTTGGACGGACTTACGAGCAGTACTTC.

This clone is judged large (0.1 to 1%). The V call is TRBV20-1, the J call TRBJ2-1; tentative D call: TRBD1 (7 bases). The CDR3 length is 17 residues. From germline, CDR1 is DFQATT and CDR2 SNEGSKA (reference sequence). V was shortened by 2 bases and J by 0 bases, with 17 bases between the two germline ends. The CDR3 sequence: CSARTSQGGVSYNEQFF. The CDR3 DNA sequence: TGCAGTGCTAGAACGTCCCAGGGGGGAGTCTCCTACAATGAGCAGTTCTTC.

The chain joins TRBV7-6 to TRBJ2-7; TRBD2 aligns across 14 bases. Unmatched junction bases numbered 8, after V lost 7 bases and J lost 9 bases. There are 14 residues in the CDR3. The V gene's germline CDR1 is SGHVS and CDR2 FNYEAQ. CDR3 residues: CASTPGLAGGLQYF. CDR3 in DNA: TGTGCCAGCACCCCCGGACTAGCGGGGGGCTTGCAGTACTTC.

Sample share makes this clone medium-sized. The V gene is TRBV4-3, the J gene TRBJ1-1; 7 bases map to TRBD1. The V gene end was trimmed by 0 bases and the J gene end by 8 bases; junction bases not matched to a gene: 12. The CDR3 length is 16 residues. Germline values: CDR1 LGHNA, CDR2 YSLEER. CDR3 protein: CASSQDQGDGKEEAFF. CDR3 sequence (DNA): TGCGCCAGCAGCCAAGATCAGGGGGACGGTAAAGAGGAAGCTTTCTTT.

This chain connects TRBV6-4 to TRBJ2-5; no clear D gene. Between the trimmed V and J ends, which lost 2 bases and 5 bases, there was a span of 9 bases. The CDR3 is made up of 13 amino acids. CDR1 and CDR2 from the germline V gene are MRHNA and SNTAGT. The CDR3 bases are TGTGCCAGCAGTGACAGAGACGGCGAGACCCAGTACTTC. Translation gives CASSDRDGETQYF.

The V call is TRBV24-1, the J call TRBJ2-3, with 9 positions matching TRBD2. CDR1 is KGHDR, CDR2 SFDVKD, per germline. With V trimmed by 3 bases and J by 3 bases, 6 bases remained unmatched. The CDR3 has 16 amino acids. CDR3 bases: TGTGCCACCAGTGATATTAGCGGGAGAAGTACAGATACGCAGTATTTT. Translated: CATSDISGRSTDTQYF.

The chain combines TRBV15 with TRBJ1-3; D might be TRBD1 (6 bases). V was cut by 5 bases and J by 3 bases, with 14 bases left in between. Germline CDR1 reads LNHNV; CDR2 reads YYDKDF (reference sequence). CDR3 length: 15 amino acids. DNA for the CDR3: TGTGCCACCAGCTTCGGACAGCCAGGTGGAAACACCATATATTTT. Protein: CATSFGQPGGNTIYF.

This chain uses TRBV25-1 with TRBJ2-5; no clear D. Looked up from germline, CDR1 is MGHDK and CDR2 is SYGVNS. Trimming removed 2 bases from V and 0 bases from J, with 10 bases in between. This CDR3 region has 15 residues. Here the CDR3 DNA reads TGTGCCAGCAGTGAAGGTCGCAGCTACCAAGAGACCCAGTACTTC. Translated, it gives CASSEGRSYQETQYF.

Sample share makes this clone medium-sized. The genes are TRBV6-1 and TRBJ2-7; no definite D call. The germline V gene encodes CDR1 MNHNS and CDR2 SASEGT. The CDR3 contains 11 residues. V was cut by 3 bases and J by 6 bases, with 6 bases left in between. This chain's CDR3 is CASSDSIEQYF. CDR3 coding DNA: TGTGCCAGCAGTGACTCGATCGAGCAGTACTTC.

This clone has a handful of counts. The chain has TRBV10-3 and TRBJ1-6; D is possibly TRBD1 (5 bases). CDR1 is ENHRY, CDR2 SYGVKD, per germline. The CDR3 sequence is 16 residues long. V lost 3 bases and J 5 bases, leaving 14 bases between the germline ends. The DNA of the CDR3 is TGTGCCATCAGTGAATCCGGGACGGGCCATAATTCACCCCTCCACTTT. This codes for CAISESGTGHNSPLHF.

Only a few counts were recorded for this clone. The chain links TRBV2 to TRBJ1-3; possible D gene TRBD1, 6 bases. Germline CDR1 and CDR2: SNHLY and FYNNEI. This CDR3 is 15 amino acids long. V dropped 11 bases and J dropped 0 bases, with 17 bases sitting between them. For the CDR3, the DNA is TGTGCCTGTAACCCGGACAGTAGCTCTGGAAACACCATATATTTT. Its protein product is CACNPDSSSGNTIYF.

The chain joins TRBV20-1 to TRBJ1-4; no firm D call. The CDR3 is made up of 14 amino acids. V was shortened by 1 base and J by 6 bases, with 12 bases between the two germline ends. CDR1 is DFQATT, CDR2 SNEGSKA, per germline (reference sequence). The DNA of the CDR3 is TGCAGTGCTAGAGGCGGAGGGTGGGATGAAAAACTGTTTTTT. Its protein product is CSARGGGWDEKLFF.

By its share, this clone is medium-sized (0.01 to 0.1%). The chain employs TRBV5-1 and TRBJ2-1; weak D call: TRBD2 (6 bases). Germline V gene lookup returns CDR1 SGHRS and CDR2 YFSETQ. This CDR3 has 14 amino acids. The V end lost 2 bases, the J end lost 2 bases, and 8 bases lay between the germline ends. DNA for the CDR3: TGCGCCAGCAGCTTTGGCGGGACCTACAATGAGCAGTTCTTC. Translation: CASSFGGTYNEQFF.